These 17 T cell receptor beta chains originate from one sample sequenced in a study of T cells after yellow fever vaccination. From the 5' RACE reads, TCRdb called clonotypes with MiXCR, one entry per CDR3 protein. The sample has 400,000 to 650,000 distinct CDR3 sequences; just over 20% are singletons. The material sequenced was PBMCs, taken roughly 20 days after the first yellow fever vaccination. These receptors all come from a man aged 18-30 years who received the YFV17D yellow fever vaccine.

This clonotype showed up just a few times. The chain uses TRBV12-3 or TRBV12-4 and TRBJ1-2, with 7 bases that match TRBD1. After removal of 5 bases from V and 4 bases from J, the junction contained 7 bases not matched to a gene. This CDR3 comprises 14 residues. CDR3 protein: CASSQGVGAYGYTF. CDR3 nucleotides: TGTGCCAGCAGTCAGGGGGTGGGGGCCTATGGCTACACCTTC.

This clonotype occurred a few times. The chain is built from TRBV6-5 and TRBJ1-2; D uncertain. Germline CDR1 reads MNHEY; CDR2 reads SVGAGI. The CDR3 covers 14 residues. Trimming pared 0 bases from V and 8 bases from J, leaving 13 bases between. CDR3 amino acids: CASSYSREGSGYTF. The CDR3 DNA is TGTGCCAGCAGTTACTCGAGGGAGGGCTCCGGCTACACCTTC.

The chain couples TRBV16 to TRBJ2-3; TRBD1 aligns across 8 bases. Germline loops: CDR1 KGHSY, CDR2 FQNENV. This CDR3 comprises 16 residues. J lost 7 bases, V lost 4 bases, and 13 bases had no gene match. The CDR3 DNA follows: TGTGCCAGCAGCCCTCTCCGGGAAACCAGGGGGCATACGCAGTATTTT. Protein: CASSPLRETRGHTQYF.

The V and J genes are TRBV30 and TRBJ1-5; D unclear. The CDR3 runs 13 residues. Per germline, CDR1 GTSNPN and CDR2 SVGIG (reference sequence). With 4 bases removed from V and 0 bases from J, the gap between germline ends came to 7 bases. As DNA, the CDR3 is TGTGCCTGGACGGAGGATAGCAATCAGCCCCAGCATTTT. Translating it yields CAWTEDSNQPQHF.

The rearrangement links TRBV10-2 to TRBJ1-1, with a tentative D call TRBD1 (6 bases). V lost 4 bases, J lost 5 bases, and 11 bases lay in between. This CDR3 contains 13 residues. The germline V gene has CDR1 WSHSY and CDR2 SAAADI. The CDR3 sequence is CASSVTGWTEAFF. In DNA form, the CDR3 reads TGCGCCAGCAGTGTTACAGGGTGGACTGAAGCTTTCTTT.

V is TRBV6-1 and J is TRBJ2-7; 8 positions match TRBD1. Germline values: CDR1 MNHNS, CDR2 SASEGT. Trimming removed 5 bases from V and 4 bases from J; junction bases left unmatched: 7. There are 14 residues in the CDR3. The CDR3 bases are TGTGCCAGCAGTCCCCAGGGACAGGCTTACGAGCAGTACGTC. Its protein is CASSPQGQAYEQYV.

The chain recombines TRBV12-3 or TRBV12-4 with TRBJ1-3; 10 bases line up with TRBD1. The CDR3 is made up of 15 amino acids. The V segment lost 6 bases and the J segment 0 bases; nucleotides outside the gene matches: 2. The CDR3 DNA follows: TGTGCCAGCAGCCGGACAGGGGGCTCTGGAAACACCATATATTTT. Encoded protein: CASSRTGGSGNTIYF.

Written as DNA, the CDR3 is TGTGCCAGCAGGGAACCGGGACAGGGACCTGGCTACACCTTC. Protein product: CASREPGQGPGYTF. This chain joins TRBV12-3 or TRBV12-4 and TRBJ1-2, with 9 bases fitting TRBD1. CDR3 length: 14 residues. V lost 6 bases to trimming and J lost 7 bases; unmatched junction nucleotides: 9.

This clonotype was counted between two and nine times. The chain has TRBV4-1 and TRBJ1-2; weak D call: TRBD1 (5 bases). V was clipped by 0 bases and J by 8 bases, with 16 bases between them. The length of the CDR3 is 15 residues. CDR1 and CDR2 (germline): MGHRA, YSYEKL. The CDR3 nucleotides read TGCGCCAGCAGCCAAGATCGCGGGGGGATGAGGGGCTACACCTTC. This sequence encodes CASSQDRGGMRGYTF.

This clonotype was observed a handful of times. The chain uses TRBV5-1 and TRBJ2-1, with a tentative D call TRBD2 (6 bases). This CDR3 is built from 14 residues. V was clipped by 4 bases and J by 6 bases, with 14 bases between them. Germline-derived CDR1 and CDR2 are SGHRS and YFSETQ. DNA for the CDR3: TGCGCCAGCAGCCCCCGACTAGGGATCAATGAGCAGTTCTTC. This sequence encodes CASSPRLGINEQFF.

This clonotype has only a few counts. CDR3 in amino acids: CASSRTGGLNTEAFF. The CDR3 coding sequence is TGTGCCAGCAGTCGGACAGGGGGTTTGAACACTGAAGCTTTCTTT. This chain joins TRBV6-1 and TRBJ1-1, with TRBD1 matching over 10 bases. Trimming cost V 5 bases and J 0 bases; bases outside gene matches: 3. Per germline, CDR1 MNHNS and CDR2 SASEGT. This CDR3 is 15 amino acids long.

In its sample, this clonotype was seen a few times. CDR3 DNA sequence: TGCGCCAGCAGCATACAGCCTGGGATCTATGGCTACACCTTC. Translated: CASSIQPGIYGYTF. This chain uses TRBV5-1 with TRBJ1-2; D is undetermined. CDR1 is SGHRS and CDR2 is YFSETQ in the germline V gene. Trimming left V 4 bases short and J 4 bases short, with 14 bases between. The length of the CDR3 is 14 residues.

The V call is TRBV5-1, the J call TRBJ2-1; tentative D call: TRBD1 (5 bases). V lost 4 bases and J 5 bases, leaving 10 bases between the germline ends. Germline V lookup: CDR1 SGHRS, CDR2 YFSETQ. CDR3 length: 13 residues. Here the CDR3 reads CASSQDKNNEQFF. CDR3 nucleotides: TGCGCCAGCAGCCAGGACAAAAACAATGAGCAGTTCTTC.

This clonotype has more than one count but fewer than ten. The chain combines TRBV10-2 with TRBJ2-1, with 10 positions matching TRBD2. Trimming removed 3 bases from V and 14 bases from J; junction bases left unmatched: 10. Looked up from germline, CDR1 is WSHSY and CDR2 is SAAADI. The CDR3 length is 14 residues. In DNA form, the CDR3 reads TGCGCCAGCAGTGATTCCAGCGGGGGGGCCCGAAAGTTCTTC. Translation gives CASSDSSGGARKFF.

The V and J genes are TRBV7-2 and TRBJ1-4; no clear D gene. Trimming removed 7 bases at V and 8 bases at J, with 14 bases between. Germline CDR1 reads SGHTA; CDR2 reads FQGNSA. CDR3 size: 13 residues. The CDR3 region has the DNA TGTGCCAGCACCCAGGCCGCGGGGGAAAAACTGTTTTTT. It encodes CASTQAAGEKLFF.

The chain carries TRBV5-4 and TRBJ2-3; 9 nucleotides agree with TRBD1. Germline V gene sequence: CDR1 SGHNT, CDR2 YYREEE (reference sequence). V lost 3 bases and J lost 4; bases outside the gene matches: 15. There are 18 residues in the CDR3. CDR3 sequence: CASSYGLDRGNGPDTQYF. The CDR3 DNA follows: TGTGCCAGCAGCTACGGGTTGGACAGGGGAAACGGCCCAGATACGCAGTATTTT.

V is TRBV4-2 and J is TRBJ2-7, with D perhaps matching TRBD1 (5 bases). Trimming shortened V by 4 bases and J by 0 bases, and 10 bases separated the two germline ends. The CDR3 is made up of 14 amino acids. Germline CDR1 and CDR2: LGHNA and YNFKEQ. The CDR3 sequence is CASSLDILSYEQYF. The CDR3 DNA reads as TGTGCCAGCAGCCTGGACATTCTCTCCTACGAGCAGTACTTC.